This TCR beta chain stems from a study of blood T cells in healthy people across ages (dated by TCRdb to between 2014 and 2016). With regard to the full study: In model experiments, roughly one uniquely barcoded TCR beta cDNA molecule per two T cells was captured by template switching. Using the same blood draw, the study looked at two additional independent replicas of 1 million unique cDNA reads for two donors, one aged 18 to 29 and the other aged 80 or older. To avoid experimental bias, donors of different ages were randomly spread across the sequencing lanes. Donors were grouped into four age groups: young (average roughly 17 years), middle-aged (approximately 41), aged (62) and long-lived (around 80). The study measured age-related changes in TCR beta repertoire diversity using deep sequencing normalized with unique cDNA molecular identifiers. The paper's findings and limits, for the study overall: The CMV infection status of donors was not known, potentially confounding age-related changes in expanded clonotypes. Estimates of total diversity based on one million sequenced T cells were considered lower bounds and underestimates. Observed TCR beta diversity per million T cells fell roughly linearly with age, and a significant reduction was already apparent by age around 39. There was a strong correlation between observed TCR beta diversity and the percentage of naive T cells measured by flow cytometry. Compared with the aged group, more naive CD4+ T cells, fewer expanded clones and increased TCR diversity were shown by the long-lived group, suggesting age selection. Since profiling was done on bulk unsorted PBMCs, naive and antigen-experienced compartments could not be conclusively compared.

This clonotype was counted between two and nine times. It has no known antigen specificity. Base qualities are missing; no much larger clone stands one base away. Systemically healthy Caucasian individuals from Russia, some 38 in total and aged about 6 to 100 years, were included as donors. Around 10 milliliters of peripheral blood were collected from each donor into EDTA-treated Vacutainer tubes. Ficoll-Paque density-gradient centrifugation was used to isolate PBMCs, with at least 6 million per sample. Trizol reagent was used to extract total RNA from PBMCs, with at least 6 micrograms per sample. The percentages of naive CD45RAhigh/CD27high T cells were determined by flow cytometry on a PBMC aliquot from every donor. Libraries were made using 5' RACE. These reads were obtained on an Illumina HiSeq 2500. A second PCR of about 6 to 11 cycles was performed with a sample-barcoded 5' primer and a J-beta primer mix. A template-switch 5' adaptor carrying 12 random nucleotides introduced a unique molecular identifier onto each TCR beta cDNA molecule. At least 3 million CDR3-containing paired-end reads were obtained from each sample. All of the RNA was converted into first-strand cDNA using the Mint cDNA synthesis kit, with a TRBC-specific oligonucleotide serving as the primer. Following uracil-DNA glycosylase treatment, all cDNA underwent a first 18-cycle PCR with the universal primers M1SS and BC2_uni_R. Turning to the authors' computational methods: Normalization of each sample was performed by random selection of 1 million high-quality reads, each carrying a distinct molecular identifier. Instead of being binned into consensus sequences, reads that shared molecular identifiers were thrown out. MiTCR, set to a Q25 quality threshold and the strictest error-elimination algorithm, was used for CDR3 identification, clonotype clustering and error correction. A nonparametric unseen species model with Euler transformation was used to estimate a lower bound on total TCR beta diversity. TCRdb redid the processing of the public reads, applying fastp at Q25 and MiXCR, and retained in-frame beta chains. When rows share a CDR3 protein, they turn into one entry using the most common DNA and genes. The V and J calls shown here were made by TCRdb, not taken from the authors' results. This sample lists 1.5 million to 2 million distinct CDR3 sequences; around half were detected once. The ten largest clones capture more than 2% of the sample.

The CDR3 spans 13 residues, from the cysteine through the phenylalanine. Just CDR3 DNA is preserved here, 39 bases in frame from base 1. The V end loses 6 bases and the J end loses 4 bases, and a stretch of 13 bases separates them. CDR1 and CDR2 were assigned from the germline V gene as SQVTM and ANQGSEA. Material for sequencing was blood. The V gene is TRBV29-1 and the J gene is TRBJ2-1; the D gene cannot be named for sure. The sequence was obtained from a middle-aged woman in good health. The DNA sequence is TGCAGCGTCGTGAGGACGGATTACAATGAGCAGTTCTTC. It specifies CSVVRTDYNEQFF.